This T cell receptor (beta chain) is drawn from a study of blood T cell repertoires in COVID-19. Repertoires were generated with immunoSEQ multiplex PCR, while TCRdb's copy carries only in-frame clones and drops some. The sample consists of approximately 340,000 clones, about four fifths of them appearing once. This CDR3 has 15 amino acids. Germline CDR1 and CDR2: KGHDR and SFDVKD. Trimming took 5 bases from V and 4 from J, leaving 16 bases between them. The specimen was peripheral blood. The clonotype comes from a man aged 25-45 years with active or convalescent COVID-19. The gene calls are TRBV24-1 and TRBJ2-5; D gene ambiguous. This chain's CDR3 is CATSAATVPGETQYF. Written as DNA, the CDR3 is TGTGCCACCAGTGCCGCGACCGTGCCGGGAGAGACCCAGTACTTC.